This paragraph reports one TCR beta chain. No cognate antigen has been identified for it. Per-base qualities were not stored, and no clone one base away is much larger. This entry is derived from a study of T cell responses to AZD1222 COVID-19 vaccine (dated by TCRdb to the early 2020s). Looking at the study overall: AZD1222 recipients given second doses at about 4 weeks or at about 12 weeks were pooled, since spike-specific TCR depth and breadth were not found to differ between the two schedules. Trial participants were enrolled by age into 18-55, 56-69 and 70-plus year subgroups, with 148, 28 and 57 TCR-sequenced participants respectively. TCR sequencing covered roughly 230 trial participants: 200 to 220 given two doses of AZD1222 and 26 given two doses of MenACWY control vaccine. Results and caveats for the whole study, not just this receptor: Vaccine-associated CD4 TCRs spanned the whole spike protein, with dominant responses in regions 160-218 and 743-854. Conclusions about previously exposed vaccinees are limited because only six or seven AZD1222 recipients were SARS-CoV-2 seropositive at baseline. The 56-69-year group was small, and its depth increase did not reach significance, likely because of low power. Participants were mostly white British and included more females than males, and it was suggested by the authors that clonal diversity may have been underestimated. Because no day 14 peak-response samples were available, the repertoires could be characterized only after the peak T cell response. A significant rise in spike-specific TCR breadth and depth was observed after two AZD1222 doses relative to day 0 and relative to MenACWY recipients. Epitopes outside the regions mutated in the B.1.351 and B.1.1.7 variants were reportedly recognized by nearly half of the unique spike-specific TCRs.

The time point label corresponds to: baseline before first vaccination. Vaccinee samples were obtained from the UK trials COV001 and COV002, which included a single-blind randomized controlled phase 2/3 trial of AZD1222 (ChAdOx1 nCoV-19) in healthy adults. For TCRbeta chain sequencing, PBMC samples were collected from trial participants at day 0 and at day 28 after the second dose. The CDR3 regions of human TCRbeta chains were subjected to immunosequencing. Turning to the authors' computational methods: TCRs in the repertoires were compared against a reference library of SARS-CoV-2-specific TCRs that had been generated with the MIRA antigen-specificity platform. Breadth meant the fraction of unique TCRs that were SARS-CoV-2-associated, whereas depth meant the fraction of total T cells that were SARS-CoV-2-associated. Using the MIRA data, each spike-specific TCR was mapped to the spike region that the TCR reacts to and placed in a CD4 or CD8 class. Log10-transformed breadth and depth values were compared by one-way ANOVA with Sidak's multiple comparisons tests. Not all clones reach the TCRdb copy of this immuneACCESS table, which keeps in-frame sequences only. Checked studies attribute under half of the gap to unresolved V genes and leave the rest unexplained. V and J calls and clone size follow that table, whereas D and trimming were derived from the DNA. Across this sample there are 90,000 to 100,000 clones, with 85% to 90% seen only once. The ten largest clones add up to approximately 7% of the sample.

The origin of this receptor is an adult in good health. The sample was peripheral blood, taken on day 0 of AZD1222 vaccination.

The nucleotide sequence is TGTGCCAGCTCCAGGACTCTCGAGAGCGGGCAGTACTTC. It translates as CASSRTLESGQYF. This sequence uses TRBV25-1 and TRBJ2-7, with TRBD2 as a weak D call on 5 bases. From the germline V gene, CDR1 is MGHDK and CDR2 is SYGVNS. The cysteine opens and the phenylalanine closes a CDR3 of 13 amino acids. This entry keeps only the CDR3 DNA: 39 bases, framed from base 1. The trim is 8 bases for V and 9 bases for J, with a gap of 20 bases between the germline ends.